The entry below gives a single T cell receptor (beta chain) sequence along with its context. Its matching antigen is unknown. Time point defined: persistent/refractory GD, antithyroid drugs over 5 years with positive TRAb. Following extraction of RNA from PBMCs, that RNA was used to make the TCR library. These data originate in a study of regulatory T cells in long-lasting Graves disease. Whole-study findings and limits: Authors noted too few samples as a limitation.

CDR3 length: 15 amino acids. Germline CDR1 reads SGHAT; CDR2 reads FQNNGV. V shed 5 bases and J 5 bases; nucleotides not matched to a gene: 10. To make TCR beta libraries, researchers used iRepertoire HTBI primers and Arm-PCR of CDR3 regions. TCRdb re-analysed the multiplex PCR reads in MiXCR, keeping a single row per CDR3 protein. Counted here are 300,000 or so distinct CDR3 sequences, roughly a fifth occurring once; the ten biggest clones make up roughly 29%. The sequences come from peripheral blood mononuclear cells (PBMCs), collected when the disease was refractory, from a patient treated with antithyroid drugs. The sequence was collected from a female donor with Graves disease. The rearrangement links TRBV11-2 to TRBJ1-2, with TRBD1 matching 8 bases. In nucleotides, the CDR3 is TGTGCCAGCAGCGAGACTCCGGGACAGGTTTATGGCTACACCTTC. It translates to CASSETPGQVYGYTF.